The 6 T cell receptor beta chains presented below share a single source sample, sequenced in a study of control samples from healthy donors and cancer patients. Some clones are missing from TCRdb's copy, which holds only in-frame ones; the method was immunoSEQ multiplex PCR. Of around 130,000 clones listed, over 75% are singletons. Sequenced material: blood. These receptors were collected from a man between 45 and 60 years old in good health.

The CDR3 loop reads CASSLFPAQGTDTQYF. Here the CDR3 DNA reads TGTGCCAGCAGCTTATTTCCAGCCCAAGGCACAGATACGCAGTATTTT. The chain recombines TRBV7-8 with TRBJ2-3; D gene ambiguous. The germline V gene encodes CDR1 SGHVS and CDR2 FQNEAQ. V lost 2 bases to trimming and J lost 1 base, with 13 bases between them. The length of the CDR3 is 16 residues.

The genes are TRBV27 and TRBJ1-4; no definite D call. V lost 4 bases to trimming and J lost 10 bases, with 19 bases between them. The CDR3 is 15 amino acids. Germline CDR1 and CDR2: MNHEY and SMNVEV (reference sequence). CDR3 DNA sequence: TGTGCCAGCAGTTCCCTAGGGTCTAGGTCACTAAAACTGTTTTTT. It specifies CASSSLGSRSLKLFF.

This sequence joins TRBV6-4 and TRBJ2-3; 7 bases are a match to TRBD2. Germline CDR1 is MRHNA and CDR2 is SNTAGT. The CDR3 loop spans 16 amino acids. V dropped 9 bases and J dropped 0; count of bases not matched to a gene: 12. CDR3 DNA: TGTGCCAGGGGCGGTCTTGGGCGGGGGAGCACAGATACGCAGTATTTT. Translated: CARGGLGRGSTDTQYF.

V is TRBV2 and J is TRBJ2-5, with D possibly TRBD2 on 7 matching bases. Germline V gene data show CDR1 as SNHLY and CDR2 as FYNNEI. This CDR3 has 15 amino acids. The V end was cut by 7 bases, the J end by 6 bases, with 21 bases between. CDR3 bases: TGTGCCAGCACCCCTGGAGGGGGGGCCTTGAAGACCCAGTACTTC. Amino acid sequence: CASTPGGGALKTQYF.

The rearrangement joins TRBV18 to TRBJ1-5; D uncertain. Germline V gives CDR1 KGHSH, CDR2 LQKENI. This CDR3 is built from 16 residues. V lost 3 bases, J lost 6 bases, and 18 bases lay in between. Here the CDR3 reads CASSPETIMEAQPQHF. CDR3 nucleotides: TGTGCCAGCTCACCCGAAACTATAATGGAGGCTCAGCCCCAGCATTTT. The full variable domain, its missing parts supplied by reference TRBV18 and TRBJ1-5, is NAGVMQNPRHLVRRRGQEARLRCSPMKGHSHVYWYRQLPEEGLKFMVYLQKENIIDESGMPKERFSAEFPKEGPSILRIQQVVRGDSAAYFCASSPETIMEAQPQHFGDGTRLSIL.

The CDR3: CASSDGQGVDEQYF. The CDR3 DNA is TGTGCCAGCAGTGACGGACAAGGGGTCGACGAGCAGTACTTC. The chain employs TRBV6-1 and TRBJ2-7, with D perhaps TRBD1 (5 bases). Germline values: CDR1 MNHNS, CDR2 SASEGT. The CDR3 is 14 residues long. The ends were cut back, 3 bases at V and 5 bases at J, with 14 bases in the middle.